This entry lists 20 T cell receptor beta chains sequenced from one sample in a study of cytomegalovirus exposure and HLA in healthy donors. PCR primers comprised 60 Vbeta and 13 Jbeta primers. Some clones are missing from TCRdb's copy, which holds only in-frame ones; the method was immunoSEQ multiplex PCR. The sample contains 220,000 or so clones, 82% of which appear only once. The sample comprised PBMCs. These TCRs come from a woman in her forties in good health and CMV-seronegative.

The chain uses TRBV5-1 and TRBJ1-2, with unresolved D. The CDR3 is made up of 14 amino acids. Trimming removed 4 bases at V and 4 bases at J, with 14 bases between. The germline CDR1 and CDR2 sequences are SGHRS and YFSETQ. The CDR3 DNA follows: TGCGCCAGCAGCCCCGGGGAGCGGGGCTATGGCTACACCTTC. Protein product: CASSPGERGYGYTF.

The gene calls are TRBV30 and TRBJ2-7; 7 nucleotides align to TRBD1. This CDR3 is 13 amino acids long. CDR1 and CDR2 from the germline V gene are GTSNPN and SVGIG (reference sequence). After removal of 6 bases from V and 2 bases from J, the junction contained 7 bases not matched to a gene. The CDR3 here is CACLDRVAYEQYF. The CDR3 DNA reads as TGTGCCTGTCTAGACAGGGTAGCCTACGAGCAGTACTTC. The whole variable domain, remainder taken from reference TRBV30 and TRBJ2-7, is SQTIHQWPATLVQPVGSPLSLECTVEGTSNPNLYWYRQAAGRGLQLLFYSVGIGQISSEVPQNLSASRPQDRQFILSSKKLLLSDSGFYLCACLDRVAYEQYFGPGTRLTVT.

The J gene is TRBJ1-5, the V gene TRBV18; TRBD1 is a possible D gene (6 bases). The V gene lost 6 bases and the J gene lost 6 bases, with 15 bases spanning the gap. This CDR3 region has 14 residues. The germline V gene encodes CDR1 KGHSH and CDR2 LQKENI. The CDR3 DNA sequence: TGTGCCAGCTCCCCCGGACAGTTTCCTCAGCCCCAGCATTTT. Translating it yields CASSPGQFPQPQHF.

CDR3 DNA: TGTGCCAGCAGGGACTCGAATGGCTACGAGCAGTACTTC. It specifies CASRDSNGYEQYF. The J gene is TRBJ2-7, the V gene TRBV6-5; tentatively, D is TRBD2 (5 bases). Germline CDR1 is MNHEY and CDR2 is SVGAGI. The V and J ends lost 6 bases and 3 bases respectively, with 12 bases between them. This CDR3 spans 13 amino acids.

The genes are TRBV7-2 and TRBJ2-1, with TRBD1 as a possible D gene (5 bases). Germline loops: CDR1 SGHTA, CDR2 FQGNSA. The CDR3 is 16 residues long. V lost 5 bases to trimming and J lost 4 bases, with 18 bases between them. The CDR3 loop reads CASSVGRVFGYNEQFF. The CDR3 DNA follows: TGTGCCAGCAGCGTTGGCAGGGTTTTCGGATACAATGAGCAGTTCTTC.

This chain joins TRBV30 and TRBJ2-3; 10 bases agree with TRBD2. The J segment lost 2 bases and the V segment lost 4 bases, leaving 6 bases of the junction unmatched. CDR1 GTSNPN and CDR2 SVGIG come from the germline V gene (reference sequence). This CDR3 is built from 15 residues. CDR3 protein: CAWTLGLADTDTQYF. CDR3 DNA: TGTGCCTGGACCTTAGGACTAGCGGACACAGATACGCAGTATTTT.

In regard to this clone: At one end the junction does not follow the germline gene, possibly because of a read error. The chain links TRBV7-9 to TRBJ2-3; no definite D call. CDR1 is SEHNR and CDR2 is FQNEAQ in the germline V gene (reference sequence). The CDR3 extends over 12 amino acids. CDR3 DNA sequence: TGTTCCAGCAGCACTAGCACAGATACGCAGTATTTT. Translation gives CSSSTSTDTQYF.

J is TRBJ1-3 and V is TRBV30; TRBD1 aligns across 9 bases. This CDR3 contains 16 residues. V gave up 5 bases and J gave up 1 base; unmatched junction bases: 9. Germline assignment: CDR1 GTSNPN and CDR2 SVGIG (reference sequence). For the CDR3, the DNA is TGTGCCTGGCTTCCGGGACAGGGTTTGTCTGGAAACACCATATATTTT. Its translation: CAWLPGQGLSGNTIYF.

This chain joins TRBV6-1 and TRBJ1-5, with 7 bases lining up with TRBD1. Germline V CDR1 and CDR2: MNHNS, SASEGT. V shed 5 bases, J shed 0 bases, and the junction held 4 bases outside the gene matches. CDR3 length: 15 amino acids. In DNA, the CDR3 is TGTGCCAGCAGTACACAGGGGCTTAGCAATCAGCCCCAGCATTTT. Translation: CASSTQGLSNQPQHF.

This chain connects TRBV6-6 to TRBJ1-5; D gene uncertain. Per the germline V gene, CDR1 is MNHNY and CDR2 is SVGAGI (reference sequence). V was pared by 6 bases and J by 7 bases, with 10 bases between. The CDR3 extends over 12 amino acids. The CDR3 sequence: CASSQLGQPQHF. The CDR3 region has the DNA TGTGCCAGCAGCCAGCTCGGGCAGCCCCAGCATTTT.

The genes are TRBV27 and TRBJ1-2, with D perhaps TRBD1 (6 bases). Trimming stripped 6 bases from V and 7 bases from J, with 18 bases between. Germline lookup yields CDR1 MNHEY and CDR2 SMNVEV (reference sequence). There are 14 residues in the CDR3. The CDR3: CASSSTQFRGGYTF. CDR3 nucleotides: TGTGCCAGCAGCTCAACGCAATTCAGGGGTGGCTACACCTTC.

About this clone itself: The same CDR3 can be traced to other DNA sequences in this sample. The rearrangement joins TRBV5-1 to TRBJ2-3, with TRBD2 matching over 11 bases. The CDR3 loop spans 17 amino acids. The germline gives CDR1 SGHRS, CDR2 YFSETQ. J lost 2 bases, V lost 4 bases, and 9 bases had no gene match. This CDR3 reads CASSLDGLAGFTDTQYF. CDR3 in DNA: TGCGCCAGCAGCCTCGACGGACTAGCGGGCTTCACAGATACGCAGTATTTT.

The chain joins TRBV19 to TRBJ1-1; 7 nucleotides match TRBD1. The CDR3 is made up of 16 amino acids. J lost 1 base, V lost 1 base, and 6 bases had no gene match. CDR1 is LNHDA and CDR2 is SQIVND in the germline V gene (reference sequence). CDR3 in DNA: TGTGCCAGTAGTATAGGAGGGAACAGGGGGAACACTGAAGCTTTCTTT. This codes for CASSIGGNRGNTEAFF.

CDR3 bases: TGTGCCAGCTCCCAAGACAGGCTGAAGTGGTACGAGCAGTACTTC. It specifies CASSQDRLKWYEQYF. The gene calls are TRBV18 and TRBJ2-7; tentative D call: TRBD1 (6 bases). This CDR3 region has 15 residues. V was trimmed by 6 bases and J by 4 bases, leaving 19 bases between them. Germline loops: CDR1 KGHSH, CDR2 LQKENI.

There are a few counts of this clone. One end of the junction is discordant with germline, which a read error may explain. The gene calls are TRBV7-9 and TRBJ2-1; the match to TRBD2 covers 10 bases. This CDR3 spans 15 amino acids. Looked up from germline, CDR1 is SEHNR and CDR2 is FQNEAQ (reference sequence). The CDR3, as DNA: TGTTCCAGCAGCTCGAGCGGGAGGGCTCGGTCTGAGCAGTTCTTC. This sequence encodes CSSSSSGRARSEQFF. The entire variable domain, with the rest obtained from reference TRBV7-9 and TRBJ2-1, is as follows: DTGVSQNPRHKITKRGQNVTFRCDPISEHNRLYWYRQTLGQGPEFLTYFQNEAQLEKSRLLSDRFSAERPKGSFSTLEIQRTEQGDSAMYLCSSSSSGRARSEQFFGPGTRLTVL.

This rearrangement joins TRBV28 to TRBJ2-2; TRBD2 aligns across 9 bases. The CDR3 is made up of 16 amino acids. Germline CDR1 MDHEN, CDR2 SYDVKM. The V segment lost 3 bases and the J segment 4 bases; nucleotides outside the gene matches: 6. The chain's CDR3 is CASSFQLAGATGELFF. CDR3 sequence (DNA): TGTGCCAGCAGTTTTCAACTAGCGGGCGCCACCGGGGAGCTGTTTTTT.

This clone has a single count. The chain is built from TRBV2 and TRBJ2-5; 8 bases fit TRBD1. The CDR3 runs to 13 residues. The germline V gene encodes CDR1 SNHLY and CDR2 FYNNEI. Trimming at V came to 10 bases and at J to 1 base, leaving 5 bases not matched to a gene. CDR3 protein: CATLGQVQETQYF. The CDR3 bases are TGTGCCACCTTGGGACAGGTCCAAGAGACCCAGTACTTC.

This clone was detected once. CDR3 residues: CASSFPGAGTEAFF. The CDR3 nucleotides are TGTGCCAGCAGTTTCCCGGGAGCTGGCACTGAAGCTTTCTTT. This rearrangement joins TRBV6-5 to TRBJ1-1; D is uncertain. Trimming removed 4 bases from V and 4 bases from J, with 13 bases in between. The CDR3 extends over 14 amino acids. Germline values: CDR1 MNHEY, CDR2 SVGAGI.

The chain is built from TRBV2 and TRBJ2-2, with 7 bases identical to TRBD2. V lost 4 bases, J lost 3 bases, and 5 bases stayed unmatched. The length of the CDR3 is 15 residues. The V gene's germline CDR1 is SNHLY and CDR2 FYNNEI. CDR3 coding DNA: TGTGCCAGCAGTGCGGCTAGCGGATACACCGGGGAGCTGTTTTTT. The encoded protein is CASSAASGYTGELFF.

This clone was found a few times. This chain connects TRBV10-1 to TRBJ1-5, with TRBD1 identical over 9 bases. The CDR3 loop spans 15 amino acids. Germline-derived CDR1 and CDR2 are WNHNN and SYGVQD (reference sequence). With V trimmed by 6 bases and J by 1 base, 4 bases remained unmatched. The CDR3 bases are TGCGCCAGCAGCGCGGGACAGGGAAGCAATCAGCCCCAGCATTTT. Protein product: CASSAGQGSNQPQHF.